Listed here are 32 T cell receptor beta chains from one sample, sequenced in a study of regulatory T cells in long-lasting Graves disease. Noted time point: newly diagnosed GD, antithyroid drugs for less than 3 months. RNA isolated from PBMCs was used to make the TCR library. Sequencing libraries for TCR beta were prepared with iRepertoire HTBI primers and Arm-PCR of CDR3 regions. TCRdb re-called the multiplex PCR reads through MiXCR, storing one row per CDR3 protein. The table lists about 420,000 distinct CDR3 sequences, roughly 17% of them singletons. The sample also formed part of further work on T cells in Graves' hyperthyroidism and ophthalmopathy.

The sample was peripheral blood mononuclear cells (PBMCs), taken at new diagnosis, from a patient treated with antithyroid drugs. These receptors were obtained from a woman aged 18-29 years with Graves disease.

At least ten counts were recorded for this clonotype. The V and J genes are TRBV7-2 and TRBJ2-7; 8 nucleotides align to TRBD2. Germline assignment: CDR1 SGHTA and CDR2 FQGNSA. V gave up 5 bases and J gave up 2 bases; unmatched junction bases: 8. The CDR3 length is 15 residues. CDR3 amino acids: CASSPGGGRTYEQYF. CDR3 nucleotide sequence: TGTGCCAGCAGCCCCGGGGGGGGAAGGACCTACGAGCAGTACTTC. Full variable domain (outside the CDR3, taken from reference TRBV7-2 and TRBJ2-7): GAGVSQSPSNKVTEKGKDVELRCDPISGHTALYWYRQSLGQGLEFLIYFQGNSAPDKSGLPSDRFSAERTGGSVSTLTIQRTQQEDSAVYLCASSPGGGRTYEQYFGPGTRLTVT.

This clonotype was detected many times. This chain links TRBV11-2 with TRBJ2-1; 7 bases agree with TRBD1. The CDR3 sequence is 15 residues long. Per germline, CDR1 SGHAT and CDR2 FQNNGV. Germline trimming cut 1 base from V and 5 bases from J; bases unmatched to any gene: 5. The DNA for the CDR3 is TGTGCCAGCAGCTTAGGGTCAGGGGGAAACAATGAGCAGTTCTTC. Its translation is CASSLGSGGNNEQFF.

The chain carries TRBV7-9 and TRBJ2-7; 9 bases fit TRBD1. The CDR3 runs to 15 residues. The V and J ends lost 4 bases and 0 bases, in that order; junction bases with no gene match: 4. Per the germline V gene, CDR1 is SEHNR and CDR2 is FQNEAQ (reference sequence). CDR3 in DNA: TGTGCCAGCAGCTCGGGACAGGGCACCTCCTACGAGCAGTACTTC. It yields the protein CASSSGQGTSYEQYF.

About this clonotype itself: This could be a read error, since a much larger clone is one nucleotide away. The V and J genes are TRBV29-1 and TRBJ2-1; D call uncertain. Germline CDR1 SQVTM, CDR2 ANQGSEA. The CDR3 runs to 13 residues. CDR3 region: CSVDYASYNGQFF. In nucleotides, the CDR3 is TGCAGCGTTGACTACGCATCCTACAATGGGCAGTTCTTC.

J is TRBJ2-1 and V is TRBV3-1; D ambiguous. The tail of the sequence fits TRBJ2-7 better, so the J call may be wrong. This CDR3 spans 12 amino acids. Germline values: CDR1 LGHDT, CDR2 YNNKEL (reference sequence). The CDR3 spells CASSQGYGEQYF. CDR3 nucleotide sequence: TGTGCCAGCAGCCAAGGGTACGGTGAGCAGTACTTC.

The table lists this clonotype with many counts. The V call is TRBV6-9, the J call TRBJ2-1; unclear D gene. The germline V and J ends were trimmed by 3 bases and 0 bases, with 9 bases remaining between them. The CDR3 totals 15 residues. Germline lookup yields CDR1 MNHGY and CDR2 SVAAGI. The DNA for the CDR3 is TGTGCCAGCAGTTACGGTCTAGTCTCCTACAATGAGCAGTTCTTC. Translation: CASSYGLVSYNEQFF.

The rearrangement links TRBV2 to TRBJ2-1; 7 nucleotides align to TRBD1. The trim removed 7 bases at V and 6 bases at J, leaving 6 bases unmatched. The CDR3 loop spans 13 amino acids. The germline V gene has CDR1 SNHLY and CDR2 FYNNEI. CDR3 region: CASTTGVSNEQFF. CDR3 DNA: TGTGCCAGCACTACAGGGGTTTCCAATGAGCAGTTCTTC.

The chain uses TRBV11-2 and TRBJ2-1, with 7 positions matching TRBD1. J was trimmed by 4 bases and V by 7 bases; bases with no gene match: 4. Germline loops: CDR1 SGHAT, CDR2 FQNNGV. The CDR3 is 13 residues long. CDR3 sequence: CASTGTAYNEQFF. The CDR3 nucleotides read TGTGCCAGCACCGGGACAGCTTACAATGAGCAGTTCTTC.

The CDR3 loop is CASSPQRGGHGNTIYF. The CDR3 region has the DNA TGTGCCAGCAGCCCGCAGAGGGGGGGGCATGGAAACACCATATATTTT. This chain links TRBV12-3 or TRBV12-4 with TRBJ1-3; D may be TRBD1 (6 bases). Deletions cut 6 bases from V and 3 bases from J, with 18 bases between. The CDR3 loop spans 16 amino acids.

This chain joins TRBV29-1 and TRBJ1-1; 7 bases are a match to TRBD1. Germline-derived CDR1 and CDR2 are SQVTM and ANQGSEA. Trimming removed 4 bases from V and 0 bases from J; junction bases left unmatched: 11. The CDR3 length is 16 residues. In DNA form, the CDR3 reads TGCAGCGTTGCCTTATTGACAGGGCGATTGAACACTGAAGCTTTCTTT. Encoded protein: CSVALLTGRLNTEAFF.

At least ten counts were recorded for this clonotype. This chain connects TRBV27 to TRBJ1-2; 10 bases match TRBD1. The V gene's germline CDR1 is MNHEY and CDR2 SMNVEV (reference sequence). With 6 bases clipped from V and 5 bases from J, the junction kept 3 bases outside the gene matches. CDR3 length: 13 amino acids. The CDR3 DNA sequence: TGTGCCAGCAGGGGGACAGGGGAATATGGCTACACCTTC. Encoded protein: CASRGTGEYGYTF.

This clonotype was recorded once. With a much larger clone just one base away, this may be a read error. The chain is built from TRBV7-9 and TRBJ2-1; tentative D call: TRBD1 (6 bases). Trimming removed 0 bases at V and 10 bases at J, with 19 bases between. CDR1 is SEHNR, CDR2 FQNEAQ, per germline (reference sequence). This CDR3 contains 16 residues. Here the CDR3 reads CASSLAQIQGSGEQFF. The CDR3 DNA sequence: TGTGCCAGCAGCTTAGCCCAGATACAGGGATCGGGGGAGCAGTTCTTC.

This clonotype was counted at least ten times. The gene calls are TRBV28 and TRBJ2-2; D is undetermined. Germline V lookup: CDR1 MDHEN, CDR2 SYDVKM. This CDR3 spans 18 amino acids. V lost 2 bases and J lost 0, with 16 bases in between. In DNA, the CDR3 is TGTGCCAGCAGTTTAATCGGATTTGGCGGAACGAACACCGGGGAGCTGTTTTTT. As protein: CASSLIGFGGTNTGELFF. The full variable domain, completed using reference TRBV28 and TRBJ2-2, is DVKVTQSSRYLVKRTGEKVFLECVQDMDHENMFWYRQDPGLGLRLIYFSYDVKMKEKGDIPEGYSVSREKKERFSLILESASTNQTSMYLCASSLIGFGGTNTGELFFGEGSRLTVL.

This clonotype has more than one count but fewer than ten. The chain couples TRBV6-1 to TRBJ1-1, with a weak D call TRBD1 (6 bases). V lost 8 bases, J lost 4 bases, and 14 bases lay in between. The V gene's germline CDR1 is MNHNS and CDR2 SASEGT. The CDR3 consists of 13 residues. The DNA for the CDR3 is TGTGCCAGCGGGCACAGGGAGGGCACTGAAGCTTTCTTT. Translated: CASGHREGTEAFF.

Comment on this clonotype: A much larger clone lies one base from this, so it may be a read error. The V call is TRBV6-1, the J call TRBJ2-5; D may be TRBD1 or TRBD2 (5 bases each). V lost 6 bases to trimming and J lost 5 bases, with 16 bases between them. CDR1 and CDR2 (germline): MNHNS, SASEGT. The CDR3 length is 14 residues. CDR3 sequence: CASSLGFWGETQYF. The CDR3 region has the DNA TGTGCCAGCAGCCTCGGGTTCTGGGGGGAGACCCAGTACTTC.

The chain employs TRBV24-1 and TRBJ2-3; no reliable D call. V was pared by 3 bases and J by 4 bases, with 4 bases between. The CDR3 is made up of 12 amino acids. Germline loops: CDR1 KGHDR, CDR2 SFDVKD. The CDR3 is CATSDNADTQYF. As DNA, the CDR3 is TGTGCCACCAGTGATAACGCAGATACGCAGTATTTT.

The rearrangement joins TRBV28 to TRBJ1-2, with unresolved D. V gave up 3 bases and J gave up 4 bases, with 15 bases separating them. Germline V gene sequence: CDR1 MDHEN, CDR2 SYDVKM. The CDR3 totals 15 residues. The CDR3, as DNA: TGTGCCAGCAGTTTTCGTCTCACTACCCTCTATGGCTACACCTTC. It translates to CASSFRLTTLYGYTF.

This clonotype was observed a handful of times. This chain links TRBV4-2 with TRBJ2-4; 11 bases align to TRBD2. Trimming cost V 1 base and J 0 bases; bases outside gene matches: 2. CDR1 and CDR2 (germline): LGHNA, YNFKEQ. The CDR3 is 17 amino acids. CDR3 amino acids: CASSQGLAGLAKNIQYF. In nucleotides, the CDR3 is TGTGCCAGCAGCCAAGGACTAGCGGGACTAGCCAAAAACATTCAGTACTTC.

The chain recombines TRBV20-1 with TRBJ2-7, with D possibly matching TRBD1 (5 bases). The DNA end favors TRBJ1-2, so the J call may be wrong. The CDR3 extends over 14 amino acids. From germline, CDR1 is DFQATT and CDR2 SNEGSKA (reference sequence). Written as DNA, the CDR3 is TGCAGTGCCAGGGTCCGTGCTAAACCTATTGGCTACACCTTC. Translation: CSARVRAKPIGYTF.

This clonotype has a count of ten or more. The V gene is TRBV2, the J gene TRBJ2-1; the match to TRBD1 covers 8 bases. CDR3 length: 13 residues. Per germline, CDR1 SNHLY and CDR2 FYNNEI. Unmatched junction bases numbered 9, after V lost 7 bases and J lost 10 bases. The CDR3, as DNA: TGTGCCAGCACCCGGCAGACAGGGGACGAGCAGTTCTTC. It yields the protein CASTRQTGDEQFF.

This chain connects TRBV20-1 to TRBJ1-3; D uncertain. Germline V lookup: CDR1 DFQATT, CDR2 SNEGSKA (reference sequence). V was trimmed by 6 bases and J by 1 base, leaving 10 bases between them. The CDR3 covers 13 residues. CDR3 residues: CSAYDYSGNTIYF. In nucleotides, the CDR3 is TGCAGTGCCTACGACTATTCTGGAAACACCATATATTTT.

This clonotype showed up many times. J is TRBJ2-1 and V is TRBV20-1; D is possibly TRBD1 (6 bases). The germline V gene encodes CDR1 DFQATT and CDR2 SNEGSKA (reference sequence). Trimming left V 6 bases short and J 4 bases short, with 16 bases between. The CDR3 is 14 amino acids. CDR3 sequence reads: CSAKQGGGYNEQFF. The CDR3 nucleotides are TGCAGTGCCAAACAGGGTGGAGGTTACAATGAGCAGTTCTTC.

This clonotype came up many times. This rearrangement joins TRBV5-1 to TRBJ1-1; D gene ambiguous. CDR1 and CDR2 (germline): SGHRS, YFSETQ. The CDR3 length is 14 residues. The ends were cut back, 4 bases at V and 4 bases at J, with 14 bases in the middle. Here the CDR3 DNA reads TGCGCCAGCAGCCCGACGGTTGTTGTCACTGAAGCTTTCTTT. Amino acid sequence: CASSPTVVVTEAFF.

This clonotype was observed at least ten times. This sequence joins TRBV10-3 and TRBJ2-7; D gene unclear. V lost 0 bases and J 7 bases, leaving 16 bases between the germline ends. This CDR3 has 15 amino acids. Germline CDR1 ENHRY, CDR2 SYGVKD. The CDR3 protein is CAISESTLTRGEQYF. CDR3 in DNA: TGTGCCATCAGTGAGTCGACCCTCACCCGAGGAGAGCAGTACTTC.

Only a few counts were recorded for this clonotype. V is TRBV7-2 and J is TRBJ2-2, with D possibly TRBD1 on 6 matching bases. V was cut by 5 bases and J by 6 bases, with 13 bases left in between. CDR1 SGHTA and CDR2 FQGNSA come from the germline V gene. The CDR3 length is 14 residues. The CDR3 loop reads CASSMNRAAGELFF. The CDR3 DNA reads TGTGCCAGCAGCATGAACAGGGCGGCCGGGGAGCTGTTTTTT. The whole variable domain, remainder taken from reference TRBV7-2 and TRBJ2-2, is GAGVSQSPSNKVTEKGKDVELRCDPISGHTALYWYRQSLGQGLEFLIYFQGNSAPDKSGLPSDRFSAERTGGSVSTLTIQRTQQEDSAVYLCASSMNRAAGELFFGEGSRLTVL.

This clonotype was observed at least ten times. The chain links TRBV11-3 to TRBJ2-1; D is unclear. Germline V gives CDR1 SGHNT, CDR2 YENEEA. Trimming left V 1 base short and J 5 bases short, with 12 bases between. The CDR3 has 15 amino acids. The CDR3 here is CASSLARGTHNEQFF. As DNA, the CDR3 is TGTGCCAGCAGCTTAGCCAGAGGCACCCACAATGAGCAGTTCTTC. Filled out from reference TRBV11-3 and TRBJ2-1, the complete variable domain reads EAGVVQSPRYKIIEKKQPVAFWCNPISGHNTLYWYLQNLGQGPELLIRYENEEAVDDSQLPKDRFSAERLKGVDSTLKIQPAELGDSAVYLCASSLARGTHNEQFFGPGTRLTVL.

Ten or more counts support this clonotype. The rearrangement joins TRBV12-3 or TRBV12-4 to TRBJ2-1, with 7 bases matching TRBD1. Trimming took 3 bases from V and 4 from J; bases not matched to a gene: 18. This CDR3 is 19 amino acids long. CDR3 in DNA: TGTGCCAGCAGTTTCCGTACAGGGGCGAGGACCCCTGCTTACAATGAGCAGTTCTTC. It encodes CASSFRTGARTPAYNEQFF.

The chain is built from TRBV28 and TRBJ2-1, with TRBD2 matching over 8 bases. The assigned J gene may be wrong: the sequence end matches TRBJ2-5 better. The CDR3 contains 12 residues. The germline gives CDR1 MDHEN, CDR2 SYDVKM. CDR3 in amino acids: CASSNLAGTQYF. CDR3 nucleotides: TGTGCCAGCAGCAATCTAGCGGGGACCCAGTACTTC.

This clonotype has only a few counts. The chain links TRBV4-1 to TRBJ2-7; D remains ambiguous. The length of the CDR3 is 13 residues. The ends were cut back, 0 bases at V and 6 bases at J, with 9 bases in the middle. CDR1 and CDR2 (germline): MGHRA, YSYEKL. The CDR3 bases are TGCGCCAGCAGCCAAGATGGTGCCAGCGAGCAGTACTTC. Translating gives CASSQDGASEQYF.

This clonotype was counted at least ten times. V and J are TRBV6-2 or TRBV6-3 and TRBJ2-1; D gene unclear. This CDR3 contains 16 residues. Trimming cost V 0 bases and J 0 bases, with 9 bases left between them. CDR1 MNHEY and CDR2 SVGEGT come from the germline V gene. The CDR3, as DNA: TGTGCCAGCAGTTACTCGTCAATGAGCTCCTACAATGAGCAGTTCTTC. It yields the protein CASSYSSMSSYNEQFF.

This clonotype came up a few times. The chain carries TRBV20-1 and TRBJ2-7, with 10 bases that match TRBD2. Germline V gene data show CDR1 as DFQATT and CDR2 as SNEGSKA (reference sequence). V lost 2 bases, J lost 5 bases, and 6 bases stayed unmatched. This CDR3 is built from 14 residues. CDR3 region: CSARYLAGVDEQYF. CDR3 DNA sequence: TGCAGTGCTAGATATCTAGCGGGAGTCGACGAGCAGTACTTC.

This clonotype was detected ten times or more. The V call is TRBV15, the J call TRBJ2-7; the D gene is possibly TRBD2 (6 bases). Trimming removed 5 bases from V and 5 bases from J, with 19 bases in between. The CDR3 has 15 amino acids. Germline V lookup: CDR1 LNHNV, CDR2 YYDKDF (reference sequence). The CDR3 spells CATSERAGLSNEQYF. In DNA form, the CDR3 reads TGTGCCACCAGCGAAAGGGCGGGACTGTCGAACGAGCAGTACTTC.